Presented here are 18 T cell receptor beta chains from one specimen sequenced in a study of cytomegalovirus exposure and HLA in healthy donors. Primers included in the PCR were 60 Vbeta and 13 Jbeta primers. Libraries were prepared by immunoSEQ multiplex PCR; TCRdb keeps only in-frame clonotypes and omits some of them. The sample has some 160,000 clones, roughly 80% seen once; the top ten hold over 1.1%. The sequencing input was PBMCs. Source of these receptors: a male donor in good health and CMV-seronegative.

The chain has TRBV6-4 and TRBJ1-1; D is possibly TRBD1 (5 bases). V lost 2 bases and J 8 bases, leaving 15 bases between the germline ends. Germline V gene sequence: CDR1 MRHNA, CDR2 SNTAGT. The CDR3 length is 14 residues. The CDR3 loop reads CASSDRGIIREAFF. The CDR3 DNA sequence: TGTGCCAGCAGTGACAGGGGTATTATACGGGAAGCTTTCTTT.

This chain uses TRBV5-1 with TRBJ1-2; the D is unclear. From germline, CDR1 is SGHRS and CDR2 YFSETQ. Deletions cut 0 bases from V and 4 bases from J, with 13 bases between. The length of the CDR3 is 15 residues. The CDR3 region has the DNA TGCGCCAGCAGCTTGGGGTCGGAACTAACCTATGGCTACACCTTC. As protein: CASSLGSELTYGYTF.

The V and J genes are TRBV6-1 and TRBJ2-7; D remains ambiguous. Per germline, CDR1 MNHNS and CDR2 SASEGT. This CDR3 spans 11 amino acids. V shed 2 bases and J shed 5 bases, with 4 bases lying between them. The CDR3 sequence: CASSEQNEQYF. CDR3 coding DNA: TGTGCCAGCAGTGAACAAAACGAGCAGTACTTC.

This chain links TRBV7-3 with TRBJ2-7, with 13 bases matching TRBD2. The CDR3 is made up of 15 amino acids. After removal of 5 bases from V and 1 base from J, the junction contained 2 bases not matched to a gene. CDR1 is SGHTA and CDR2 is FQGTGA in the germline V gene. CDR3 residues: CASSVLAGGSYEQYF. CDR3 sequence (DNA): TGTGCCAGCAGCGTACTAGCGGGAGGGTCCTACGAGCAGTACTTC. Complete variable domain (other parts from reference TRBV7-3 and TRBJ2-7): GAGVSQTPSNKVTEKGKYVELRCDPISGHTALYWYRQSLGQGPEFLIYFQGTGAADDSGLPNDRFFAVRPEGSVSTLKIQRTERGDSAVYLCASSVLAGGSYEQYFGPGTRLTVT.

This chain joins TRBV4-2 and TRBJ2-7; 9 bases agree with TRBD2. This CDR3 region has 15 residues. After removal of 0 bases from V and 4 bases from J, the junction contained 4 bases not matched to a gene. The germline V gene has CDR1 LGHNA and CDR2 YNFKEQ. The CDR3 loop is CASSQDEREVYEQYF. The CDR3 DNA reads TGTGCCAGCAGCCAAGATGAGCGGGAGGTGTACGAGCAGTACTTC.

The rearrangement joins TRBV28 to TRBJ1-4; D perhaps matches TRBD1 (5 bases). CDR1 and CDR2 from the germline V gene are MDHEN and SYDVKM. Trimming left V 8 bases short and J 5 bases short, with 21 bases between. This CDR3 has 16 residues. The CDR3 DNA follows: TGTGCCAGCGGCCCCGGGACCGCGGCGGGGAATGAAAAACTGTTTTTT. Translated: CASGPGTAAGNEKLFF.

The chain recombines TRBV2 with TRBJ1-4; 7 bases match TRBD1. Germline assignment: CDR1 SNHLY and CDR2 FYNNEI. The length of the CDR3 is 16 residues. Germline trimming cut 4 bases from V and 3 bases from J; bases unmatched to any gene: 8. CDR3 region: CASSGDSQLPNEKLFF. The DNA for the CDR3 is TGTGCCAGCAGTGGGGACAGTCAACTACCTAATGAAAAACTGTTTTTT.

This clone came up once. Here the CDR3 DNA reads TGTGCCAGCAGCGTAGGAGGGGGCGTCATGAACACTGAAGCTTTCTTT. Translated, it gives CASSVGGGVMNTEAFF. The chain recombines TRBV9 with TRBJ1-1; 7 bases align to TRBD1. The CDR3 covers 16 residues. V lost 0 bases and J lost 0; bases outside the gene matches: 5. The germline V gene has CDR1 SGDLS and CDR2 YYNGEE.

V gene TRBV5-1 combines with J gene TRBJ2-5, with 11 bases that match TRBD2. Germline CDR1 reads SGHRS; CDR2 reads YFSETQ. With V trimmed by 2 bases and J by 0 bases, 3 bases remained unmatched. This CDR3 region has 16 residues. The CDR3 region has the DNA TGCGCCAGCAGCTTTACTAGCGGGGGTTACCAAGAGACCCAGTACTTC. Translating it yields CASSFTSGGYQETQYF.

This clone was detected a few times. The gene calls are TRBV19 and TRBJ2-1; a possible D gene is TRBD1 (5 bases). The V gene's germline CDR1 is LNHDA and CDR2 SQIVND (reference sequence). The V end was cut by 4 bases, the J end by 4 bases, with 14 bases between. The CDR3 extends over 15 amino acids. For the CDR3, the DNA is TGTGCCAGTAGTAGTGTGGGAAGGGGTTACAATGAGCAGTTCTTC. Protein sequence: CASSSVGRGYNEQFF.

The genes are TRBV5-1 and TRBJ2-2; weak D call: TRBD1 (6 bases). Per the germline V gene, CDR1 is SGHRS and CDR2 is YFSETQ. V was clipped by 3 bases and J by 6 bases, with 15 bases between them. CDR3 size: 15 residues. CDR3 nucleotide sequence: TGCGCCAGCAGCTCTGGTCCCAGGGGAGCCGGGGAGCTGTTTTTT. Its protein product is CASSSGPRGAGELFF.

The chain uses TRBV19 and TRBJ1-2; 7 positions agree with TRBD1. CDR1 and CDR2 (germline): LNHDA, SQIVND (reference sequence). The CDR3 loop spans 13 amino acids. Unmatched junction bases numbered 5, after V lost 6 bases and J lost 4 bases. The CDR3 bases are TGTGCCAGTAGAAAAACAGGGGTCTATGGCTACACCTTC. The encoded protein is CASRKTGVYGYTF.

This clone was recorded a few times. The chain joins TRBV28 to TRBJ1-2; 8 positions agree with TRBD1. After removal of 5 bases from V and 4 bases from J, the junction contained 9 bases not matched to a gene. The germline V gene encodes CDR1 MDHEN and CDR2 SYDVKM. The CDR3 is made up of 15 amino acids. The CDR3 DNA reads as TGTGCCAGCAGTCTGACATTCACAGGGGGCTATGGCTACACCTTC. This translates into CASSLTFTGGYGYTF.

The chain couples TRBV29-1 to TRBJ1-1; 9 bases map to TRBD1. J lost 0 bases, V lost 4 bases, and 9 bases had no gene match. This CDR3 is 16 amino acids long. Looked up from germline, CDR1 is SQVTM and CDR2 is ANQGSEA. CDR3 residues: CSVAGGTGKMNTEAFF. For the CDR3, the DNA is TGCAGCGTTGCGGGTGGGACAGGGAAAATGAACACTGAAGCTTTCTTT.

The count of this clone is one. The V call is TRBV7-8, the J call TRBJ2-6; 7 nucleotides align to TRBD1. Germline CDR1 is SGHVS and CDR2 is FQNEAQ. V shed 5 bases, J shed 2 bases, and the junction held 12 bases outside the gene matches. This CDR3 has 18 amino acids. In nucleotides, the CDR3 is TGTGCCAGCAGCCCTAGGAACTTAGGGGGCGCTGGGGCCAACGTCCTGACTTTC. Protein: CASSPRNLGGAGANVLTF.

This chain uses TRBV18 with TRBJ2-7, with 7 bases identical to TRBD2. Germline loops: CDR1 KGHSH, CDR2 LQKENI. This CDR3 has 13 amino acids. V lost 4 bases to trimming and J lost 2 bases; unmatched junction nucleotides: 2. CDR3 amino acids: CASSRAGTYEQYF. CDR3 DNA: TGTGCCAGCTCACGAGCGGGGACCTACGAGCAGTACTTC.

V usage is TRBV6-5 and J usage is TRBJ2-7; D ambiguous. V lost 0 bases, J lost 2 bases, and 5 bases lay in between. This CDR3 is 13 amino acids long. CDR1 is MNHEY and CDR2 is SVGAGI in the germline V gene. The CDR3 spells CASSYSQAYEQYF. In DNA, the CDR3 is TGTGCCAGCAGTTACTCTCAGGCCTACGAGCAGTACTTC.

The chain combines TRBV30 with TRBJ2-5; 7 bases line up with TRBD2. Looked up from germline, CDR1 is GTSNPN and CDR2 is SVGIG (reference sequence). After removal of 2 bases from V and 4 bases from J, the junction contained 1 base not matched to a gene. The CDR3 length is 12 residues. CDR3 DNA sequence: TGTGCCTGGAGTCGGGGGGTAGAGACCCAGTACTTC. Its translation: CAWSRGVETQYF.